What follows describes a single T cell receptor beta chain. Its matching antigen is unknown. TCRdb's copy holds only in-frame clones and misses some; the assay was immunoSEQ multiplex PCR. The repertoire holds some 250,000 clones, with about four fifths as singletons. This sample was included in a study of Tregs in tolerant kidney transplant recipients. Findings and caveats of the study: Expanding Tregs on activated donor B cells appeared to best identify donor-specific TCRbeta clones. No direct test of biological reproducibility was done here. Few patients were studied, so findings need validation in larger groups.

Germline lookup yields CDR1 SGHKS and CDR2 YYEKEE (reference sequence). Between the trimmed V and J ends, which lost 4 bases and 3 bases, there was a span of 11 bases. This CDR3 has 13 residues. The clonotype was recovered from a human donor in good health. Sequencing used CD4+ T cells from blood. The chain recombines TRBV5-5 with TRBJ2-7; D unclear. The CDR3 sequence is CASSLPHYYEQYF. The CDR3 bases are TGTGCCAGCAGCCTCCCCCACTACTACGAGCAGTACTTC.